These T cell receptor beta chains were read from a single sample in a study of blood T cell repertoires in COVID-19. Assay used: immunoSEQ multiplex PCR; TCRdb lists only in-frame clones, some missing. This repertoire shows 200,000 to 250,000 clones, 75% to 90% found once; its top ten account for 3% to 4%. Sample: PBMCs or T cells enriched from blood (not recorded which). These TCRs come from a woman under 30 in a cohort exposed to, infected with or recovered from COVID-19 (not recorded which). Both conserved end residues are part of each CDR3. The D gene is left open where the match is weak. Size is omitted from some rows. Given values are once, few, many or a class for expanded clones.

>TRBV14|TRBJ1-2|once|NA
TGTGCCAGCAGCCAAGATCTTGGGGCTGGCTACACCTTC
CASSQDLGAGYTF
>TRBV12-3/TRBV12-4|TRBJ2-7|NA|TRBD2
TGTGCCAGCAGCCTTGCGGGAGCCTACGAGCAGTACTTC
CASSLAGAYEQYF
>TRBV24-1|TRBJ2-2|NA|NA
TGTGCCACCAGTGAAAGGGGACTCTTTGTGTCGGAGCTGTTTTTT
CATSERGLFVSELFF
>TRBV7-3|TRBJ1-1|NA|NA
TGTGCCAGCAGCTTAACCGGGGGGCCGAACACTGAAGCTTTCTTT
CASSLTGGPNTEAFF
>TRBV7-8|TRBJ1-5|few|TRBD1
TGTGCCAGCAGCTTTAGCCCTCAGGGGGGTTATCAGCCCCAGCATTTT
CASSFSPQGGYQPQHF
>TRBV7-3|TRBJ2-5|NA|NA
TGTGCCAGCAGCTTAGGGAATGGGCAGGGCTCGGAGACCCAGTACTTC
CASSLGNGQGSETQYF
>TRBV6-5|TRBJ1-2|once|NA
TGTGCCAGCAGTTACTACGACGCGGCTGAGTGGACCTTC
CASSYYDAAEWTF
>TRBV28|TRBJ2-5|NA|TRBD2
TGTGCCAGCAGTGACCCCGGGGGGGAGACCCAGTACTTC
CASSDPGGETQYF
>TRBV27|TRBJ2-2|NA|TRBD1
TGTGCCAGCAGTCCCAGGACAGGGAGAACCGGGGAGCTGTTTTTT
CASSPRTGRTGELFF
>TRBV24-1|TRBJ2-5|NA|TRBD1
TGTGCCACCAGTGATTTCACAGGGGTCGAGACCCAGTACTTC
CATSDFTGVETQYF
>TRBV19|TRBJ2-1|NA|NA
TGTGCCAGTAGTATCGGGTACAGGTCGGATGAGCAGTTCTTC
CASSIGYRSDEQFF
>TRBV5-1|TRBJ2-7|NA|NA
TGCGCCAGCAGCGCACAACCCACGGGCGAGCAGTACTTC
CASSAQPTGEQYF
>TRBV14|TRBJ2-1|once|TRBD2
TGTGCCAGCAGCCAATCTGGACTAGCGCGTTTCAATGAGCAGTTCTTC
CASSQSGLARFNEQFF
>TRBV24-1|TRBJ2-2|once|TRBD1
TGTGCCACCAGTGCCGACAGGGGAGTAGGCGGGGAGCTGTTTTTT
CATSADRGVGGELFF
>TRBV6-1|TRBJ2-2|NA|TRBD1
TGTGCCAGCAGTGCCCAACCGGGACAGGGGCACACCGGGGAGCTGTTTTTT
CASSAQPGQGHTGELFF
>TRBV7-6|TRBJ1-6|NA|NA
TGTGCCAGCAGCTTAAGGGCAGGGGCAGGAAGTTCACCCCTCCACTTT
CASSLRAGAGSSPLHF
>TRBV24-1|TRBJ2-7|NA|TRBD1
TGTGCCACCAGTCGGACAGGGGGCGAGCAGTACTTC
CATSRTGGEQYF
>TRBV28|TRBJ1-2|once|TRBD1
TGTGCCAGCAGCCGCGGGGACAGGGCAGGCTATGGCTACACCTTC
CASSRGDRAGYGYTF
>TRBV7-9|TRBJ1-1|NA|NA
TGTGCCAGCAGCCCCGCTGGGGGTGGGGGCAACACTGAAGCTTTCTTT
CASSPAGGGGNTEAFF
>TRBV6-5|TRBJ2-3|once|TRBD2
TGTGCCAGCAGTTACGGGAGGGCCGGGACAGATACGCAGTATTTT
CASSYGRAGTDTQYF
>TRBV29-1|TRBJ1-1|NA|NA
TGCAGCGGGTCGCAGGGGACTGAAGCTTTCTTT
CSGSQGTEAFF
>TRBV13|TRBJ2-1|NA|TRBD2
TGTGCCAGCAGGGGACGGGTGGGAGGGCCCCAATATGAGCAGTTCTTC
CASRGRVGGPQYEQFF
>TRBV5-6|TRBJ2-3|NA|TRBD1
TGTGCCAGCAGCGGGGACCCGGGACAGTTCACAGATACGCAGTATTTT
CASSGDPGQFTDTQYF
>TRBV5-4|TRBJ2-3|NA|TRBD1
TGTGCCAGCATCTCGGGACAGGGGGCAGATACGCAGTATTTT
CASISGQGADTQYF
>TRBV4-2|TRBJ2-1|NA|NA
TGTGCCAGCAGCCGCGGAGGGACTCCTGAGCAGTTCTTC
CASSRGGTPEQFF
>TRBV6-5|TRBJ1-2|once|NA
TGTGCCAGCAGTTACACAGGGTCGGACTATGGCTACACCTTC
CASSYTGSDYGYTF
>TRBV4-2|TRBJ2-3|NA|TRBD1
TGTGCCAGCAGCGGAAGGGACAGGGCCACAGATACGCAGTATTTT
CASSGRDRATDTQYF
>TRBV2|TRBJ1-3|NA|NA
TGTGCCGGCCGGGGGATCTCTGGAAACACCATATATTTT
CAGRGISGNTIYF
>TRBV5-4|TRBJ2-2|NA|NA
TGTGCCAGCAGCTTGGCCGGCAGGACGAACACCGGGGAGCTGTTTTTT
CASSLAGRTNTGELFF
>TRBV5-1|TRBJ2-1|few|TRBD2
TGCGCCAGCAGCTTAGACCTAGCGGGGGGTCCGTATGAGCAGTTCTTC
CASSLDLAGGPYEQFF
>TRBV19|TRBJ2-1|NA|TRBD2
TGTGCCAGTAGTTCCGGACTAGCGGGGGGGTTTTTCTACTCCTACAATGAGCAGTTCTTC
CASSSGLAGGFFYSYNEQFF
>TRBV24-1|TRBJ2-2|NA|NA
TGTGCCACCGGACTAACGAACACCGGGGAGCTGTTTTTT
CATGLTNTGELFF